The entry below describes one T cell receptor beta chain. Its antigen is unknown. This sample was included in a study of CD8+ T cells in alopecia areata. The sequencing template was cDNA reverse transcribed from extracted RNA. The protocol was immunoSEQ multiplex PCR, while the TCRdb copy is restricted to in-frame clones and leaves out a portion. The data show 110,000 to 150,000 clones, approximately 56% seen once. Broader study findings: An increase in clonality over normal scalp was evident in lesional scalp, especially alopecia totalis/universalis.

CDR3 length equals 15 residues. The V and J ends lost 6 bases and 2 bases, in that order; junction bases with no gene match: 10. Germline V gene sequence: CDR1 MNHEY, CDR2 SMNVEV (reference sequence). The receptor was derived from a human donor in good health. The sequencing sample was made of CD8+ T cells sorted from blood. This sequence joins TRBV27 and TRBJ2-7, with TRBD2 matching 7 bases. The DNA of the CDR3 is TGTGCCAGCAGGCCTCGGGGGAGGGCGACCTACGAGCAGTACTTC. It codes for CASRPRGRATYEQYF.